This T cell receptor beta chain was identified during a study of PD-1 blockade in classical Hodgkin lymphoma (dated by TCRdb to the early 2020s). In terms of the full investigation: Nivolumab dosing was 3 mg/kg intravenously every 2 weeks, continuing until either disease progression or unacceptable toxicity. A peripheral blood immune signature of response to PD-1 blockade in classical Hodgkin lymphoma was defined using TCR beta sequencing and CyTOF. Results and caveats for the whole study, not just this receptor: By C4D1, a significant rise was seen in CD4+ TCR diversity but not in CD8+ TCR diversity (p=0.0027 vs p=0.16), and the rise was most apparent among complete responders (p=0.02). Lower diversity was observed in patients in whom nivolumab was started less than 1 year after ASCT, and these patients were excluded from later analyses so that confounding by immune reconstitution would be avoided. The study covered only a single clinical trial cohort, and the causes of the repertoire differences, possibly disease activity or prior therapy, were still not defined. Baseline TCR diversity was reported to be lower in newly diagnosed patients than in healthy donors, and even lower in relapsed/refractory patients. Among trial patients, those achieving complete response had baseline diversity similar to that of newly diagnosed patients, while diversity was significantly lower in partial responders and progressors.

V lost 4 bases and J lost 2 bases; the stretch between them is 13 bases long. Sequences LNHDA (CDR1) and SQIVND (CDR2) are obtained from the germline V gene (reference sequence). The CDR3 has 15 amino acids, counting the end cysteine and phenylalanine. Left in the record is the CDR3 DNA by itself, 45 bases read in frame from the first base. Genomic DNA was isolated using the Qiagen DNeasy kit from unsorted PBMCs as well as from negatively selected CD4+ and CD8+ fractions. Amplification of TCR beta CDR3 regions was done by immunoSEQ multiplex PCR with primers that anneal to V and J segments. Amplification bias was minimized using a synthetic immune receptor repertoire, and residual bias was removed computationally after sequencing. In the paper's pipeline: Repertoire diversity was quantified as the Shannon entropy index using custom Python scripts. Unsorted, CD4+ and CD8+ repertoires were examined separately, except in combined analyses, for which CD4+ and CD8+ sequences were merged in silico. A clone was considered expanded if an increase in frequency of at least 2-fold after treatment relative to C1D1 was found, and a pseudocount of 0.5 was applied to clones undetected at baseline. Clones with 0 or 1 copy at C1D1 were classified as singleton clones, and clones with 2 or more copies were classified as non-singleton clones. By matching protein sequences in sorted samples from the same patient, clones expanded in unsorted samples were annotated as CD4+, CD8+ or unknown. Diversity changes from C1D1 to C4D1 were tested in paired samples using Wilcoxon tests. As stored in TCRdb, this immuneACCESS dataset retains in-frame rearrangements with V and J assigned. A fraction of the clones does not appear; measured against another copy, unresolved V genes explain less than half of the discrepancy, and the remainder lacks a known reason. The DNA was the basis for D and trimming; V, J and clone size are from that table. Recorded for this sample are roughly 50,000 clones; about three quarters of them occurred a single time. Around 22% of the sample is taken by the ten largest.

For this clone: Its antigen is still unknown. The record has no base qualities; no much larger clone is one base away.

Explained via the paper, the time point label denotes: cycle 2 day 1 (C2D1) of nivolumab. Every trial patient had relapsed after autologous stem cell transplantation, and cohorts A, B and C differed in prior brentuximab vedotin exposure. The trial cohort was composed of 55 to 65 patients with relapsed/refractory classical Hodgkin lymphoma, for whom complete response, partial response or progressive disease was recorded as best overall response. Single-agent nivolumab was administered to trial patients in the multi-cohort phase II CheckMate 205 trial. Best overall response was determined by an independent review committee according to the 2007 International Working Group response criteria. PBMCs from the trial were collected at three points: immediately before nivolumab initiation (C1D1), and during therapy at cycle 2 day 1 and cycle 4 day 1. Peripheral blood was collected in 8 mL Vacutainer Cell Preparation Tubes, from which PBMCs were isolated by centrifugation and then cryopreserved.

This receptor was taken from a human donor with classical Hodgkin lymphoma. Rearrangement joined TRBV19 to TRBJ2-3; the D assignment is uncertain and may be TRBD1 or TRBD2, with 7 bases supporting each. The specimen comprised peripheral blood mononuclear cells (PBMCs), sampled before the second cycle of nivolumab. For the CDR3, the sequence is CASSTGGVHTDTQYF. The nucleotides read TGTGCCAGTAGTACAGGGGGGGTCCACACAGATACGCAGTATTTT. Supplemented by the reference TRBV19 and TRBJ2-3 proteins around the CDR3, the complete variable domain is DGGITQSPKYLFRKEGQNVTLSCEQNLNHDAMYWYRQDPGQGLRLIYYSQIVNDFQKGDIAEGYSVSREKKESFPLTVTSAQKNPTAFYLCASSTGGVHTDTQYFGPGTRLTVL.